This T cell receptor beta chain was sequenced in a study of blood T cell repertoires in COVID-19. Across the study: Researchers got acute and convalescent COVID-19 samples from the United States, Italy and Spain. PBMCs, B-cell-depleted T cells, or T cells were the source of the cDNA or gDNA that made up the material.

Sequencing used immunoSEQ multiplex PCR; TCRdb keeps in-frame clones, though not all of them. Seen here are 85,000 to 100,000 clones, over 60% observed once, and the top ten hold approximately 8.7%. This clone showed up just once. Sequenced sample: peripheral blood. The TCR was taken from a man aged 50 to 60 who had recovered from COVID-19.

The CDR3 DNA is TGCGCCAGCAGCCGGGGCCACAGACAGGGCTCCACCGGGGAGCTGTTTTTT. It yields the protein CASSRGHRQGSTGELFF. The chain is built from TRBV5-1 and TRBJ2-2; TRBD1 agrees at 7 bases. The germline CDR1 and CDR2 sequences are SGHRS and YFSETQ. The V gene end was trimmed by 4 bases and the J gene end by 4 bases; junction bases not matched to a gene: 13. The CDR3 is 17 residues long.